This passage covers 21 T cell receptor beta chains from one sample sequenced in a study of Tregs in tolerant kidney transplant recipients. Related graft donors supplied nonmyeloablative bone marrow transplants, and mixed chimerism was transient. The method was immunoSEQ multiplex PCR; TCRdb's version includes in-frame clones alone and lacks a portion of them. The sample has tens of thousands of clones; 91% are singletons. The sample in question was CD8+ T cells from blood (PBMCs), obtained 24 months after the transplant. The receptors originated from a human patient who received a combined kidney and bone marrow transplant. The graft donor may be the source of some T cells.

V and J are TRBV2 and TRBJ2-7; D not resolved. The germline gives CDR1 SNHLY, CDR2 FYNNEI. This CDR3 has 14 residues. Trimming cost V 2 bases and J 2 bases, with 10 bases left between them. The CDR3 coding sequence is TGTGCCAGCAGTGAAAATCGGGTGGCCTACGAGCAGTACTTC. Translated, it gives CASSENRVAYEQYF.

This chain connects TRBV19 to TRBJ2-7, with 9 bases fitting TRBD1. The V gene end was trimmed by 5 bases and the J gene end by 3 bases; junction bases not matched to a gene: 8. In germline, CDR1 is LNHDA, CDR2 SQIVND (reference sequence). The length of the CDR3 is 15 residues. CDR3 region: CASSPGQGSFYEQYF. Written as DNA, the CDR3 is TGTGCCAGTAGTCCTGGACAGGGGAGTTTCTACGAGCAGTACTTC. The full variable domain, with the rest looked up from reference TRBV19 and TRBJ2-7, is DGGITQSPKYLFRKEGQNVTLSCEQNLNHDAMYWYRQDPGQGLRLIYYSQIVNDFQKGDIAEGYSVSREKKESFPLTVTSAQKNPTAFYLCASSPGQGSFYEQYFGPGTRLTVT.

The chain has TRBV28 and TRBJ2-7; 9 bases fit TRBD2. The CDR3 totals 14 residues. Unmatched junction bases numbered 4, after V lost 3 bases and J lost 4 bases. The germline gives CDR1 MDHEN, CDR2 SYDVKM. The CDR3, as DNA: TGTGCCAGCAGTTTGTTAGCGGGGGTATACGAGCAGTACTTC. As protein: CASSLLAGVYEQYF.

V is TRBV4-1 and J is TRBJ2-2, with 7 positions matching TRBD2. CDR1 and CDR2 (germline): MGHRA, YSYEKL. V dropped 0 bases and J dropped 4; count of bases not matched to a gene: 8. The CDR3 is 17 residues long. DNA of the CDR3: TGCGCCAGCAGCCAAGAGGTTTTGGGGGAGGGCACCGGGGAGCTGTTTTTT. Its translation: CASSQEVLGEGTGELFF.

The V and J genes are TRBV2 and TRBJ2-3, with 12 bases matching TRBD2. The CDR3 contains 17 residues. Germline V CDR1 and CDR2: SNHLY, FYNNEI. J gave up 6 bases and V 4 bases, and 11 bases lay outside the gene matches. The CDR3 sequence: CASSASPLAGGMDTQYF. For the CDR3, the DNA is TGTGCCAGCAGTGCCTCCCCACTAGCGGGGGGAATGGATACGCAGTATTTT.

This chain uses TRBV5-1 with TRBJ2-3, with D maybe TRBD1 (5 bases). The CDR3 has 16 residues. Trimming removed 2 bases at V and 2 bases at J, with 15 bases between. Germline CDR1 SGHRS, CDR2 YFSETQ. The CDR3 nucleotides are TGCGCCAGCAGCTTTGATAGGTATGGGGCCACAGATACGCAGTATTTT. As protein: CASSFDRYGATDTQYF.

V is TRBV25-1 and J is TRBJ2-5; maybe TRBD2 (6 bases). This CDR3 region has 11 residues. V was clipped by 6 bases and J by 5 bases, with 7 bases between them. From germline, CDR1 is MGHDK and CDR2 SYGVNS. The CDR3 protein is CASRGGETQYF. CDR3 coding DNA: TGTGCCAGCAGGGGGGGTGAGACCCAGTACTTC.

The CDR3 coding sequence is TGTGCCATCAGTGAGTCAAGGACAGGGGGTAACACAGATACGCAGTATTTT. It translates to CAISESRTGGNTDTQYF. V and J are TRBV10-3 and TRBJ2-3, with 10 bases that match TRBD1. This CDR3 is built from 17 residues. Germline V CDR1 and CDR2: ENHRY, SYGVKD. Trimming cost V 0 bases and J 2 bases; bases outside gene matches: 5.

This clone was counted a few times. The CDR3 ends on some other residue instead of the conserved phenylalanine or tryptophan, so this is likely a read error. Because the CDR3's place on the DNA is in doubt, the DNA is left out and the CDR3 is given as listed by TCRdb. This chain's CDR3 is CASKAGTD. The rearrangement joins TRBV2 to TRBJ1-1; the table's D call of TRBD1 was not tested on the DNA. The CDR3 comprises 8 residues, both ends counted. Germline CDR1 reads SNHLY; CDR2 reads FYNNEI.

The V and J genes are TRBV28 and TRBJ2-7; D is perhaps TRBD1 (5 bases). CDR1 MDHEN and CDR2 SYDVKM come from the germline V gene. The CDR3 extends over 14 amino acids. V was pared by 3 bases and J by 7 bases, with 16 bases between. The DNA for the CDR3 is TGTGCCAGCAGTTTGGGCAGGGCTTATTGGGAGCAGTACTTC. It specifies CASSLGRAYWEQYF.

V is TRBV9 and J is TRBJ2-7; 9 bases fit TRBD2. The V segment lost 0 bases and the J segment 3 bases; nucleotides outside the gene matches: 10. CDR1 and CDR2 from the germline V gene are SGDLS and YYNGEE. CDR3 length equals 17 residues. CDR3: CASSVGSPSGTVYEQYF. The CDR3 region has the DNA TGTGCCAGCAGCGTAGGGAGTCCTAGCGGGACTGTCTACGAGCAGTACTTC.

The V call is TRBV21-1, the J call TRBJ2-7; the table names TRBD2, a call not compared with the DNA. TRBV21-1 is termed a pseudogene. This CDR3 region has 21 residues. The CDR3 reads CASSPHTERDPPAGYYFEQYF. DNA for the CDR3: TGTGCCAGCAGCCCCCATACGGAGCGGGACCCTCCGGCCGGATACTACTTCGAGCAGTACTTC.

The chain recombines TRBV19 with TRBJ2-1; 10 positions match TRBD2. Unmatched junction bases numbered 9, after V lost 2 bases and J lost 11 bases. Germline V gene data show CDR1 as LNHDA and CDR2 as SQIVND (reference sequence). This CDR3 spans 15 amino acids. This CDR3 is CASSISRTSGGKQFF. The CDR3 bases are TGTGCCAGTAGTATATCAAGGACTAGCGGAGGGAAGCAGTTCTTC.

The chain joins TRBV5-4 to TRBJ2-1; D may be TRBD2 (5 bases). The CDR3 has 16 residues. Germline CDR1 reads SGHNT; CDR2 reads YYREEE (reference sequence). The germline V and J ends were trimmed by 0 bases and 1 base, with 11 bases remaining between them. The CDR3 is CASSLVPGDSYNEQFF. The CDR3, as DNA: TGTGCCAGCAGCTTGGTACCCGGGGATTCCTACAATGAGCAGTTCTTC.

The rearrangement links TRBV7-6 to TRBJ2-3, with a weak D call TRBD1 (6 bases). The V gene lost 3 bases and the J gene lost 1 base, with 11 bases spanning the gap. The CDR3 spans 15 residues. The V gene's germline CDR1 is SGHVS and CDR2 FNYEAQ. The CDR3 region has the DNA TGTGCCAGCAGCTTCAGGGGAGCGGGCACAGATACGCAGTATTTT. Translation gives CASSFRGAGTDTQYF. Full variable domain (rest looked up from reference TRBV7-6 and TRBJ2-3): GAGVSQSPRYKVTKRGQDVALRCDPISGHVSLYWYRQALGQGPEFLTYFNYEAQQDKSGLPNDRFSAERPEGSISTLTIQRTEQRDSAMYRCASSFRGAGTDTQYFGPGTRLTVL.

The chain couples TRBV9 to TRBJ1-3, with D possibly TRBD1 on 6 matching bases. V lost 3 bases, J lost 0 bases, and 10 bases lay in between. The CDR3 has 15 residues. Per the germline V gene, CDR1 is SGDLS and CDR2 is YYNGEE. The CDR3: CASSAGGLSGNTIYF. CDR3 nucleotides: TGTGCCAGCAGCGCCGGGGGGCTCTCTGGAAACACCATATATTTT.

This sequence joins TRBV9 and TRBJ2-1; 8 positions agree with TRBD2. Trimming removed 3 bases from V and 8 bases from J; junction bases left unmatched: 25. CDR1 and CDR2 (germline): SGDLS, YYNGEE. The CDR3 consists of 20 residues. This CDR3 reads CASSATGTLGASGSRHEQFF. As DNA, the CDR3 is TGTGCCAGCAGCGCCACAGGGACTTTGGGAGCTAGCGGGTCGAGGCATGAGCAGTTCTTC. Combining the CDR3 with reference TRBV9 and TRBJ2-1 gives the whole variable domain DSGVTQTPKHLITATGQRVTLRCSPRSGDLSVYWYQQSLDQGLQFLIQYYNGEERAKGNILERFSAQQFPDLHSELNLSSLELGDSALYFCASSATGTLGASGSRHEQFFGPGTRLTVL.

DNA for the CDR3: TGTGCCTGGGCCGGGACTACCTCTGGAAACACCATATATTTT. This gives the protein CAWAGTTSGNTIYF. V usage is TRBV30 and J usage is TRBJ1-3, with D maybe TRBD1 (5 bases). V lost 5 bases to trimming and J lost 0 bases, with 11 bases between them. This CDR3 has 14 amino acids. CDR1 and CDR2 (germline): GTSNPN, SVGIG (reference sequence).

The chain combines TRBV7-2 with TRBJ2-5; 7 bases are a match to TRBD2. The CDR3 runs to 13 residues. Germline CDR1 is SGHTA and CDR2 is FQGNSA. The ends lost 6 bases at V and 4 bases at J; junction bases unmatched: 5. CDR3 DNA: TGTGCCAGCAGTGCCCCTAGCGGAGAGACCCAGTACTTC. Translation: CASSAPSGETQYF.

The gene calls are TRBV28 and TRBJ2-3; weak D call: TRBD1 (6 bases). CDR3 size: 15 residues. V was pared by 5 bases and J by 0 bases, with 12 bases between. Looked up from germline, CDR1 is MDHEN and CDR2 is SYDVKM. The CDR3 here is CASSPRDISTDTQYF. CDR3 coding DNA: TGTGCCAGCAGTCCCCGGGACATAAGCACAGATACGCAGTATTTT.

The rearrangement joins TRBV28 to TRBJ2-7, with TRBD1 identical over 8 bases. The V segment lost 5 bases and the J segment 3 bases; nucleotides outside the gene matches: 9. Germline V gene sequence: CDR1 MDHEN, CDR2 SYDVKM. This CDR3 has 15 residues. CDR3 DNA: TGTGCCAGCAGTACCCTTGGACAGGGAGACTACGAGCAGTACTTC. Residues: CASSTLGQGDYEQYF.